This T cell receptor (beta chain) is drawn from a study of prognosis after radiotherapy for stage I lung cancer. Whole-study context: Newly diagnosed primary stage I lung tumors occurred in approximately 15 patients, and oligometastatic NSCLC after surgical resection of the primary tumor occurred in five. Study-level findings and limits: Patients with and without metastases reportedly differed in TRBV and TRBJ gene usage frequencies.

On CT and PET/CT, all patients were node-negative, and none had prior chemotherapy, radiotherapy or other malignancies. Each of two time points yielded around 6 milliliters of peripheral venous blood. About this clonotype itself: What it binds is unknown. Given a far larger clone just one base away, this is likely a sequencing read error.

Germline CDR1 and CDR2: MNHEY and SVGEGT. Deletions cut 5 bases from V and 3 bases from J, with 19 bases between. This CDR3 has 16 amino acids. TCR beta CDR3 was amplified from genomic DNA by two-round multiplex PCR. The authors ran first-round PCR with primers specific to each TRBV and TRBJ gene. TCRdb reprocessed the multiplex PCR reads with MiXCR, giving one entry per CDR3 protein. Seen here are some 60,000 distinct CDR3 sequences, about 30% observed once, and the top ten hold about 7.5%. The sequence was obtained from a donor at least 50 years old with non-small cell lung cancer. J is TRBJ1-2 and V is TRBV6-2 or TRBV6-3, with D unresolved. The specimen comprised PBMCs, sampled before or after stereotactic body radiation therapy (not recorded which). The CDR3 bases are TGTGCCAGCAGTCGGTCCCGGGGAGTGGGCGACTATGGCTACACCTTC. This sequence encodes CASSRSRGVGDYGYTF.